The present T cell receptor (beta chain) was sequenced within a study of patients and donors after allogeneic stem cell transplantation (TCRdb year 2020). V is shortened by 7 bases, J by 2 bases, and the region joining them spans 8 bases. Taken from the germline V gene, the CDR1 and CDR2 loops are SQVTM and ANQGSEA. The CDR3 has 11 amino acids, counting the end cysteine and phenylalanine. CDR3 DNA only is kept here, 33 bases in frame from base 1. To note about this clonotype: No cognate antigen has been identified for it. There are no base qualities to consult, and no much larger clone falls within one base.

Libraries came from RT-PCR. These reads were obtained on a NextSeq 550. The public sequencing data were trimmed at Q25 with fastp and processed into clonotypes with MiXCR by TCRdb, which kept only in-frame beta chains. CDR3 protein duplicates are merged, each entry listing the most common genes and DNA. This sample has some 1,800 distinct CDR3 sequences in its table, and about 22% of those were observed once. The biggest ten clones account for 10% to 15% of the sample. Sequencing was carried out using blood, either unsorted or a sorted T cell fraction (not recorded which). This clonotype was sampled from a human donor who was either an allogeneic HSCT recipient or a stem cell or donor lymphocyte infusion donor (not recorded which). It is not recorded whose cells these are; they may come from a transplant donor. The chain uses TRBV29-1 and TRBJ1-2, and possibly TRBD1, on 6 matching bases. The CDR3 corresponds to CSAQGNYGYTF. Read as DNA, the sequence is TGCAGCGCCCAGGGGAACTATGGCTACACCTTC. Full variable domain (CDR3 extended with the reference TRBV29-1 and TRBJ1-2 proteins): SAVISQKPSRDICQRGTSLTIQCQVDSQVTMMFWYRQQPGQSLTLIATANQGSEATYESGFVIDKFPISRPNLTFSTLTVSNMSPEDSSIYLCSAQGNYGYTFGSGTRLTVV.